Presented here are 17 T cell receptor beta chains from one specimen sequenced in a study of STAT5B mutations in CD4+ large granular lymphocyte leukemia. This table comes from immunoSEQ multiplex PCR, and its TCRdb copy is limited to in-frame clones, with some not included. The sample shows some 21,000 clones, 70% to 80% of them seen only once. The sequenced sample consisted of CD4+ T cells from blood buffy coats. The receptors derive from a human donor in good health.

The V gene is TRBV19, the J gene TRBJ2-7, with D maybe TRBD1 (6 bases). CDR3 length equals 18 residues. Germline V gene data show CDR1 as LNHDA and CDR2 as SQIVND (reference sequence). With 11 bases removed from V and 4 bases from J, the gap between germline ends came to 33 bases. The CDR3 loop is CARKEEQGPPGPVYEQYF. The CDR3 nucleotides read TGTGCCCGTAAAGAGGAACAGGGCCCCCCGGGCCCTGTTTACGAGCAGTACTTC.

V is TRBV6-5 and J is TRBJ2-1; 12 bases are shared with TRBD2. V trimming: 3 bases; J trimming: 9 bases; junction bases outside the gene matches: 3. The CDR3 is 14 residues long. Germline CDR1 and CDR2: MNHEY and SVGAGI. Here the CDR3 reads CASSYGLAGSEQFF. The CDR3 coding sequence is TGTGCCAGCAGTTATGGACTAGCGGGGAGTGAGCAGTTCTTC.

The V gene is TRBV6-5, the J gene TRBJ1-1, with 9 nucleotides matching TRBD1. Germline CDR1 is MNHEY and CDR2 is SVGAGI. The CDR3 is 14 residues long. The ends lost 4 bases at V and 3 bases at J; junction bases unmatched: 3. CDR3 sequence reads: CASSSRTGDTEAFF. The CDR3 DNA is TGTGCCAGCAGTTCCCGGACAGGGGACACTGAAGCTTTCTTT.

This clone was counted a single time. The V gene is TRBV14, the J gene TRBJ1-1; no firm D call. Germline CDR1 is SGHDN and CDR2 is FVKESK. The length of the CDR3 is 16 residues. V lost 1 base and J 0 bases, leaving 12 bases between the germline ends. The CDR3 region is CASSQVKLGLNTEAFF. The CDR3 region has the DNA TGTGCCAGCAGCCAAGTTAAATTAGGATTGAACACTGAAGCTTTCTTT.

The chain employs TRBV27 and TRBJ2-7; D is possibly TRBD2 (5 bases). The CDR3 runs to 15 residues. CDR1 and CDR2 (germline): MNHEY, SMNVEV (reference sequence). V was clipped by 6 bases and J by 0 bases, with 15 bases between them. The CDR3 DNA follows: TGTGCCAGCAGCGCACCGGGAAGGAGCTCCTACGAGCAGTACTTC. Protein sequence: CASSAPGRSSYEQYF.

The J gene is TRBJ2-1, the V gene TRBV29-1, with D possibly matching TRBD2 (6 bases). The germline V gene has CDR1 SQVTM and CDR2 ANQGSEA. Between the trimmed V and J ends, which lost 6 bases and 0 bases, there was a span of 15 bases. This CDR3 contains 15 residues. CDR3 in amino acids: CSVTTQGGSYNEQFF. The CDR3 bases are TGCAGCGTCACTACCCAGGGAGGCTCCTACAATGAGCAGTTCTTC.

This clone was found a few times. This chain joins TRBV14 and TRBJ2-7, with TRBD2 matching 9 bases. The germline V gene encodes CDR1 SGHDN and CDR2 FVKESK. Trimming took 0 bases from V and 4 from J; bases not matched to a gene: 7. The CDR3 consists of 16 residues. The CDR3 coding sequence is TGTGCCAGCAGCCAAGATATCCGACTAGCGGAGTACGAGCAGTACTTC. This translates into CASSQDIRLAEYEQYF.

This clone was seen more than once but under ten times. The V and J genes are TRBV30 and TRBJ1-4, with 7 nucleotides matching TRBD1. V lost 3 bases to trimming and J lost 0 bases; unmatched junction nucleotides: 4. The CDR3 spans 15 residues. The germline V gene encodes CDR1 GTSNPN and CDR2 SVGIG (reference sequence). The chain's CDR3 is CAWSPGQTTNEKLFF. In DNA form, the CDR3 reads TGTGCCTGGAGCCCGGGACAGACAACTAATGAAAAACTGTTTTTT.

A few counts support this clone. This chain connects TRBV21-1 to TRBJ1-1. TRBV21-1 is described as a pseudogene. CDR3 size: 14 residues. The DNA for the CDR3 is TGTGCCAGCAGCTCCCGGGCCCGGGGGACTGAAGCTTTCTTT. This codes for CASSSRARGTEAFF.

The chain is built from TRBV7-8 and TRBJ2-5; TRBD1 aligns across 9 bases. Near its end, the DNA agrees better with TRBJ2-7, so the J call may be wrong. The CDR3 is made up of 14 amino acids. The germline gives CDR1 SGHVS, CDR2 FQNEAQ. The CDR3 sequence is CASSTTGGGYEQYF. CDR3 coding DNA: TGTGCCAGCAGCACCACAGGGGGCGGGTACGAGCAGTACTTC.

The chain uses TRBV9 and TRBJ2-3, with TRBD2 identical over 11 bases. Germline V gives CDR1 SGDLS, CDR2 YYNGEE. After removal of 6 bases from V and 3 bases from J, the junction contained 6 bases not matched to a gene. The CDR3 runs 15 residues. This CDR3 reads CASTPTSGITDTQYF. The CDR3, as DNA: TGTGCCAGCACCCCGACTAGCGGGATTACAGATACGCAGTATTTT.

The CDR3 here is CASSLGGQRSDTQYF. The CDR3 DNA sequence: TGTGCCAGCAGCTTAGGAGGACAGCGTTCAGATACGCAGTATTTT. The V gene is TRBV11-3, the J gene TRBJ2-3; D possibly corresponds to TRBD1 (6 bases). CDR1 and CDR2 (germline): SGHNT, YENEEA. CDR3 length equals 15 residues. V was cut by 1 base and J by 4 bases, with 12 bases left in between.

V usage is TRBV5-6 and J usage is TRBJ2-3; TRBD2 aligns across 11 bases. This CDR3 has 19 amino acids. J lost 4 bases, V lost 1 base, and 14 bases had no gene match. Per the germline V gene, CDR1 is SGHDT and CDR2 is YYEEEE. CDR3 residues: CASSLRLAGGPAPPDTQYF. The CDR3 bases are TGTGCCAGCAGCTTGAGGCTAGCGGGAGGCCCAGCCCCCCCAGATACGCAGTATTTT.

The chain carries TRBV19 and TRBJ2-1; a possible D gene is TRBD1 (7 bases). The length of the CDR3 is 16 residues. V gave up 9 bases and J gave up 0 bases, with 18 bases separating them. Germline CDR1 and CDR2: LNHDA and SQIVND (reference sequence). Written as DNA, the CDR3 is TGTGCCAGCTCTCGTCAGGGGGGCAGCTCCTACAATGAGCAGTTCTTC. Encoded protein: CASSRQGGSSYNEQFF. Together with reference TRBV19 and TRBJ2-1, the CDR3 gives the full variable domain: DGGITQSPKYLFRKEGQNVTLSCEQNLNHDAMYWYRQDPGQGLRLIYYSQIVNDFQKGDIAEGYSVSREKKESFPLTVTSAQKNPTAFYLCASSRQGGSSYNEQFFGPGTRLTVL.

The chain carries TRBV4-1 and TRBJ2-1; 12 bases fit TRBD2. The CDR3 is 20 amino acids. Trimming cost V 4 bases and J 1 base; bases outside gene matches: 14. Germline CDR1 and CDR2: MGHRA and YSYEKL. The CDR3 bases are TGCGCCAGCAGCCCCCGCCTAGCGGGAGGGTTTATTAGGTCCTACAATGAGCAGTTCTTC. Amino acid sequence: CASSPRLAGGFIRSYNEQFF.

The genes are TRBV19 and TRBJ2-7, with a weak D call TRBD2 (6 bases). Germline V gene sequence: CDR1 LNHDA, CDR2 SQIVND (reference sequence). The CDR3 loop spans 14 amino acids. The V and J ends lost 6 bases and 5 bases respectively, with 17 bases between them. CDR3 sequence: CASSRGDSRHEQYF. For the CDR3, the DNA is TGTGCCAGTAGCCGAGGGGACTCCCGTCACGAGCAGTACTTC. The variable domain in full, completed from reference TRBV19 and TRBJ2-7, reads DGGITQSPKYLFRKEGQNVTLSCEQNLNHDAMYWYRQDPGQGLRLIYYSQIVNDFQKGDIAEGYSVSREKKESFPLTVTSAQKNPTAFYLCASSRGDSRHEQYFGPGTRLTVT.

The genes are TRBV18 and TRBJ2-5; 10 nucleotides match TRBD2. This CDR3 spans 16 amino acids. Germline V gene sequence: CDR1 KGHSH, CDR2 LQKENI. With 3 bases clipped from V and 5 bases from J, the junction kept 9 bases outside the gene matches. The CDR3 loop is CASSPRSGRALETQYF. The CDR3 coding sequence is TGTGCCAGCTCACCTAGAAGCGGGAGGGCCCTGGAGACCCAGTACTTC.